This T cell receptor beta chain was found in a study of blood T cell repertoires in COVID-19. TCRdb's table, derived via immunoSEQ multiplex PCR, lists solely in-frame clones and lacks some. The table lists some 26,000 clones, roughly three quarters of them singletons. The CDR3 is made up of 17 amino acids. V lost 6 bases to trimming and J lost 6 bases; unmatched junction nucleotides: 16. CDR1 is SGDLS, CDR2 YYNGEE, per germline. Sequences were obtained from peripheral blood. This receptor was identified in an older man with acute or convalescent COVID-19. The chain carries TRBV9 and TRBJ2-2, with 8 positions matching TRBD2. In nucleotides, the CDR3 is TGTGCCAGCACGTCCCAACGGGGGGGCCGGTCCGCCGGGGAGCTGTTTTTT. Translating it yields CASTSQRGGRSAGELFF.